This TCR beta chain is drawn from a study of PD-1 blockade in classical Hodgkin lymphoma. Study-level findings and limits: Underlying causes for the observed repertoire differences were not defined, possibly disease activity or prior therapy. Lower baseline TCR diversity marked trial partial responders and progressors. When nivolumab was started under 1 year after ASCT, patients were excluded.

Repertoires were generated with immunoSEQ multiplex PCR, while TCRdb's copy carries only in-frame clones and drops some. This sample has 45,000 or so clones, with roughly 90% found just once. Germline V lookup: CDR1 SGDLS, CDR2 YYNGEE. The V gene lost 0 bases and the J gene lost 8 bases, with 12 bases spanning the gap. The CDR3 runs 13 residues. For this clone: What it binds is unknown.

All trial patients relapsed after autologous stem cell transplantation. Best responses fell into complete response, partial response or progressive disease. This material consisted of peripheral blood mononuclear cells (PBMCs), taken at baseline. The source is a human donor with classical Hodgkin lymphoma. This chain connects TRBV9 to TRBJ2-7, with D perhaps TRBD1 (6 bases). CDR3 sequence (DNA): TGTGCCAGCAGCGTAGGGGGGCTTAGCAAGCAGTACTTC. Its translation: CASSVGGLSKQYF.